This TCR beta chain appears in the sequencing data of a study of blood T cells in healthy people across ages. Study-level points and caveats: The recorded TCR beta diversity per million T cells decreased in a roughly linear manner with age. There was no known CMV status for donors, so expanded clonotype changes were possibly confounded.

It was with a sample-barcoded 5' primer and a J-beta primer mix that a second PCR of roughly 7 to 12 cycles was run. MiXCR was run by TCRdb on the 5' RACE reads, yielding one entry per CDR3 protein. This table has 1,500,000 or so distinct CDR3 sequences, 35% to 45% appearing once. Total RNA, at least 6 micrograms per sample, was extracted from PBMCs. A few counts support this clonotype. What it binds is not known. One end of the junction varies from germline; a read error may be responsible. The CDR3 consists of 13 residues. Germline CDR1 is SGHRS and CDR2 is YFSETQ. The chain links TRBV5-1 to TRBJ1-1; D call uncertain. The clonotype originates from a young woman in good health. The sample taken for sequencing was blood. CDR3 sequence reads: CASSLGHGTEAFF. The DNA for the CDR3 is TGTGCCAGCAGTTTAGGGCACGGCACTGAAGCTTTCTTT.